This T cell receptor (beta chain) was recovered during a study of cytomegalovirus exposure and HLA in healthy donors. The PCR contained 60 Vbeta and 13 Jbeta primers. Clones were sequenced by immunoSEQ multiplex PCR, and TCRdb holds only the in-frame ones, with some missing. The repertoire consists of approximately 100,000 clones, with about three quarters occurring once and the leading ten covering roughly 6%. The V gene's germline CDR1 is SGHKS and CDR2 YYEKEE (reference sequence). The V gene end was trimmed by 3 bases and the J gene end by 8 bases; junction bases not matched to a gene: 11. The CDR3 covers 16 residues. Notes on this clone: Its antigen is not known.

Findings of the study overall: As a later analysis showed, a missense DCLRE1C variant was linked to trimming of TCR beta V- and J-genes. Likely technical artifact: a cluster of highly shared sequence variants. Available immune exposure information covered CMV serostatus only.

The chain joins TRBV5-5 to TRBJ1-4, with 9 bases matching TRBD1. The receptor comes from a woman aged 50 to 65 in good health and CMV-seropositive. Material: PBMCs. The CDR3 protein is CASSWTQGQGYEKLFF. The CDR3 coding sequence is TGTGCCAGCAGCTGGACCCAGGGACAGGGATACGAAAAACTGTTTTTT.